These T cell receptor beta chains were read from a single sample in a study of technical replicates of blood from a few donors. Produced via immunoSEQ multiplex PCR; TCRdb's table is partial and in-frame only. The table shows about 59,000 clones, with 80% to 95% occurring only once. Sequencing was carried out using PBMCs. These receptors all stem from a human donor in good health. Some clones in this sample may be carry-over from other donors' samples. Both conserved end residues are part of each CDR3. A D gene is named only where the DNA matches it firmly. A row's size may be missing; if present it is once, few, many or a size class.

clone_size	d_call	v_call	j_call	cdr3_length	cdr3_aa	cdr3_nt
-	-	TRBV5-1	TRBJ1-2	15	CASSPDGGGAYGYTF	TGCGCCAGCAGCCCGGATGGTGGGGGCGCATATGGCTACACCTTC
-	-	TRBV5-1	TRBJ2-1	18	CASSLGARGNRSYNEQFF	TGCGCCAGCAGCTTGGGGGCCAGGGGCAATAGATCCTACAATGAGCAGTTCTTC
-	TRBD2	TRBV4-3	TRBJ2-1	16	CASSRSGASSYNEQFF	TGCGCCAGCAGCCGCAGCGGGGCCTCCTCCTACAATGAGCAGTTCTTC
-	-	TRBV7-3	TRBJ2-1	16	CASSLNGGVTYNEQFF	TGTGCCAGCAGCTTAAACGGCGGGGTTACCTACAATGAGCAGTTCTTC
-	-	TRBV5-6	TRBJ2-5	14	CASSFYSGPGIQYF	TGTGCCAGCAGCTTTTATAGCGGACCCGGGATCCAGTACTTC
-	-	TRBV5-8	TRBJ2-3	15	CASSLVGGMTDTQYF	TGTGCCAGCAGCTTGGTCGGGGGTATGACAGATACGCAGTATTTT
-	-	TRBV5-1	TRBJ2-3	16	CASSLVASGGPDTQYF	TGCGCCAGCAGCTTGGTTGCGTCAGGGGGGCCAGATACGCAGTATTTT
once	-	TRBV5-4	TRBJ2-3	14	CASSAYRAPDTQYF	TGTGCCAGCAGCGCATACAGGGCCCCGGATACGCAGTATTTT
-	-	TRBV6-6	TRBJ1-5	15	CASSKTGGGNQPQHF	TGTGCCAGCAGTAAGACAGGTGGTGGCAATCAGCCCCAGCATTTT
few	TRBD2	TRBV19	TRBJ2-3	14	CASSTGLAGDTQYF	TGTGCCAGTAGTACCGGACTAGCGGGAGATACGCAGTATTTT
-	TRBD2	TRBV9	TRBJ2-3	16	CASSRLAGGITDTQYF	TGTGCCAGCAGCCGTCTAGCGGGGGGGATCACAGATACGCAGTATTTT
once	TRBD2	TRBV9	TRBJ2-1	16	CASSPQLAGGWNEQFF	TGTGCCAGCAGCCCCCAGCTAGCGGGAGGATGGAATGAGCAGTTCTTC
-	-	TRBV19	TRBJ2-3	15	CASSSWQVSTDTQYF	TGTGCCAGTAGTTCGTGGCAGGTCAGCACAGATACGCAGTATTTT
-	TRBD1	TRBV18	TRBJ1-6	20	CASSDRLVLGQSSYNSPLHF	TGTGCCAGCTCCGACAGGTTGGTTCTGGGACAGAGCTCCTATAATTCACCCCTCCACTTT
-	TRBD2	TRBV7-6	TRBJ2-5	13	CAVTSGGFETQYF	TGTGCCGTGACCAGCGGGGGGTTCGAGACCCAGTACTTC
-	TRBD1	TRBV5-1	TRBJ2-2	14	CASSSTGLVGELFF	TGCGCCAGCAGCTCGACAGGGCTGGTCGGGGAGCTGTTTTTT
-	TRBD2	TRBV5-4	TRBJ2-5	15	CASSTLAGGPETQYF	TGTGCCAGCAGCACACTAGCGGGAGGGCCAGAGACCCAGTACTTC
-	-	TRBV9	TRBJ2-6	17	CASSGLPRGSGANVLTF	TGTGCCAGCAGCGGCCTACCCAGGGGATCTGGGGCCAACGTCCTGACTTTC
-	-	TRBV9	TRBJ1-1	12	CASSGGGTEAFF	TGTGCCAGCAGCGGAGGGGGCACTGAAGCTTTCTTT
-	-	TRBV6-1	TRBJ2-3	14	CASGPGWGTDTQYF	TGTGCCAGCGGGCCGGGATGGGGTACAGATACGCAGTATTTT
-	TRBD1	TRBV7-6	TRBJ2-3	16	CASSVRQGAMRDTQYF	TGTGCCAGCAGCGTACGACAGGGGGCGATGAGAGATACGCAGTATTTT
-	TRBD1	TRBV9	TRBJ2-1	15	CASSANQGARNEQFF	TGTGCCAGCAGCGCAAATCAGGGGGCGCGCAATGAGCAGTTCTTC
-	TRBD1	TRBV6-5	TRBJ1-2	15	CASSSGTGSTYGYTF	TGTGCCAGCAGCTCCGGGACAGGGAGTACCTATGGCTACACCTTC
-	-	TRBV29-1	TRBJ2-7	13	CSVGGQYSYEQYF	TGCAGCGTTGGTGGACAGTATTCCTACGAGCAGTACTTC
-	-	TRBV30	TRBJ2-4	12	CAWSVLGNIQYF	TGTGCCTGGAGTGTACTAGGAAACATTCAGTACTTC
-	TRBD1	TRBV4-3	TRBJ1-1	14	CASRRTGMNTEAFF	TGCGCCAGCCGCCGGACAGGAATGAACACTGAAGCTTTCTTT
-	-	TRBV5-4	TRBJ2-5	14	CASSSAPGSGTQYF	TGTGCCAGCAGCTCAGCCCCGGGTTCGGGGACCCAGTACTTC
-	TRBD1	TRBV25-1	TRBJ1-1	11	CASRGTGEAFF	TGTGCCAGCAGGGGGACAGGAGAAGCTTTCTTT
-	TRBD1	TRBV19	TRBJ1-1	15	CASSRDRAPNTEAFF	TGTGCCAGTAGTCGGGACAGAGCACCGAACACTGAAGCTTTCTTT
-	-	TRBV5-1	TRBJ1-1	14	CASSLTGGDTEAFF	TGCGCCAGCAGCTTGACAGGCGGGGACACTGAAGCTTTCTTT
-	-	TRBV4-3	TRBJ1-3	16	CASSRDRRHSGNTIYF	TGCGCCAGCAGCCGCGACAGGCGTCACTCTGGAAACACCATATATTTT
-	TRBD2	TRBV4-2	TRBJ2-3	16	CASSFGLAGEGDTQYF	TGTGCCAGCAGCTTCGGACTAGCGGGAGAAGGGGATACGCAGTATTTT
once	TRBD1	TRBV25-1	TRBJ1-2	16	CASSESGPPLDREYTF	TGTGCCAGCAGTGAATCTGGCCCACCTCTGGACAGGGAGTACACCTTC
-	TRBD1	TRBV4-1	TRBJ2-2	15	CASSQGQGATGELFF	TGCGCCAGCAGCCAAGGACAGGGGGCGACCGGGGAGCTGTTTTTT
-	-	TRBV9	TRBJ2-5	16	CASSVAAVMGQETQYF	TGTGCCAGCAGCGTAGCTGCGGTGATGGGCCAAGAGACCCAGTACTTC
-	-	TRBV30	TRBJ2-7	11	CAWSELYEQYF	TGTGCCTGGAGTGAACTCTATGAGCAGTACTTC
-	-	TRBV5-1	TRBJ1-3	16	CASSLALGTQGNTIYF	TGCGCCAGCAGCTTGGCACTTGGGACACAAGGAAACACCATATATTTT
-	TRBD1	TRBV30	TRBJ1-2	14	CAWSVPRGLYGYTF	TGTGCCTGGAGTGTACCCAGGGGGCTGTATGGCTACACCTTC
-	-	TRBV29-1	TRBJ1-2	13	CSVGPEGDYGYTF	TGCAGCGTTGGCCCGGAGGGAGACTATGGCTACACCTTC
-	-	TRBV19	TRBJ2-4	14	CASGPSIAKNIQYF	TGTGCCAGTGGCCCCTCCATAGCCAAAAACATTCAGTACTTC
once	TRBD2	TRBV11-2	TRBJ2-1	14	CASTHQRGVNEQFF	TGTGCCAGCACCCACCAGCGGGGGGTAAATGAGCAGTTCTTC
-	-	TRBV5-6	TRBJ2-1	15	CASSFQDYAYNEQFF	TGTGCCAGCAGCTTTCAGGATTATGCCTACAATGAGCAGTTCTTC
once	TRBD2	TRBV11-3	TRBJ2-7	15	CASGGQREEGYEQYF	TGTGCCAGCGGTGGTCAGCGGGAGGAGGGCTACGAGCAGTACTTC
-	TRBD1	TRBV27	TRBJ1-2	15	CASSSFLRQGSGYTF	TGTGCCAGCAGTTCATTTCTAAGACAGGGCTCTGGCTACACCTTC
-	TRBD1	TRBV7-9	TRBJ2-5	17	CASSSNAGTGAQETQYF	TGTGCCAGCAGCTCTAACGCGGGGACAGGGGCCCAAGAGACCCAGTACTTC
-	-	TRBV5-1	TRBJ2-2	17	CASRHDRDFTSTGELFF	TGCGCCAGCAGACATGACCGGGACTTCACGAGCACCGGGGAGCTGTTTTTT
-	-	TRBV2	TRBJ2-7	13	CASSLRGLREQYF	TGTGCCAGCAGCCTCAGGGGTCTTCGGGAGCAGTACTTC
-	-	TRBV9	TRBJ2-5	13	CASSVDSRETQYF	TGTGCCAGCAGCGTTGATAGCCGGGAGACCCAGTACTTC
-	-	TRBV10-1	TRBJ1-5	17	CASIQPTRNYSNQPQHF	TGCGCCAGCATTCAACCGACAAGGAATTATAGCAATCAGCCCCAGCATTTT